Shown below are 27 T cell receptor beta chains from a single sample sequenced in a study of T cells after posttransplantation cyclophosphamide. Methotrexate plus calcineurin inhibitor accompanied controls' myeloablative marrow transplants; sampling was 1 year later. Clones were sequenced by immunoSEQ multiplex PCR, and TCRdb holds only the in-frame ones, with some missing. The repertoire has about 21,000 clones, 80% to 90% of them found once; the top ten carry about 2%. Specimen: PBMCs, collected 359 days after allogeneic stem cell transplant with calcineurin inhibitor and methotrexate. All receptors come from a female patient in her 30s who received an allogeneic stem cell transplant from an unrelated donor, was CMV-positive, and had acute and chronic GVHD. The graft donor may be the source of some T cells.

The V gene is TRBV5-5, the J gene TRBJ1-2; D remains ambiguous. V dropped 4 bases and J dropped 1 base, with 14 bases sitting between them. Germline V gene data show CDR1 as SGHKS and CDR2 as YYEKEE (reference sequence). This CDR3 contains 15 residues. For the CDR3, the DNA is TGTGCCAGCAGCCGTTCTAGGGAGCTTAACTATGGCTACACCTTC. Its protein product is CASSRSRELNYGYTF.

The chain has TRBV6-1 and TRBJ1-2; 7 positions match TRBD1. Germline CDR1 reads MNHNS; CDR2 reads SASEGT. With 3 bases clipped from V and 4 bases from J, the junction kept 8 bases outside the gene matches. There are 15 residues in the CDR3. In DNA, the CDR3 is TGTGCCAGCAGTGATTTTAGGGGGCCAACCTATGGCTACACCTTC. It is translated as CASSDFRGPTYGYTF.

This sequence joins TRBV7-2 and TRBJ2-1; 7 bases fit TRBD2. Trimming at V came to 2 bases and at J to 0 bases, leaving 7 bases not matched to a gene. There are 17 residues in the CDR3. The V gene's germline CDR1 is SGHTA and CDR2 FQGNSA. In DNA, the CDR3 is TGTGCCAGCAGCTTATTAGGGGCTAGCGGCTCCTACAATGAGCAGTTCTTC. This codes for CASSLLGASGSYNEQFF.

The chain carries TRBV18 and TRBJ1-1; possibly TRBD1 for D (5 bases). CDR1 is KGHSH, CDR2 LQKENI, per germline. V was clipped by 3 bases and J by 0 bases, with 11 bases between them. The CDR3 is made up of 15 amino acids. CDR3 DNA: TGTGCCAGCTCACCCCAACAGGTTATGAACACTGAAGCTTTCTTT. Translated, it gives CASSPQQVMNTEAFF.

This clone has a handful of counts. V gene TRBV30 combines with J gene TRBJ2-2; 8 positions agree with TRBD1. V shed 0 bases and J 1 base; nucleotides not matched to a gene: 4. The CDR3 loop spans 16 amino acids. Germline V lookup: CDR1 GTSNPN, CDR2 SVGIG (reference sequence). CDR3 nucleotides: TGTGCCTGGAGTGTCTTAGGGACAGGGAACACCGGGGAGCTGTTTTTT. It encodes CAWSVLGTGNTGELFF.

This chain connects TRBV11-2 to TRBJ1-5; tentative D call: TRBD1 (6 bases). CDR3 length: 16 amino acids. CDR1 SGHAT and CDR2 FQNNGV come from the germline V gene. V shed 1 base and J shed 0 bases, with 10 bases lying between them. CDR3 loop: CASSLGQGSSNQPQHF. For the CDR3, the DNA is TGTGCCAGCAGCTTAGGGCAGGGGAGTAGCAATCAGCCCCAGCATTTT.

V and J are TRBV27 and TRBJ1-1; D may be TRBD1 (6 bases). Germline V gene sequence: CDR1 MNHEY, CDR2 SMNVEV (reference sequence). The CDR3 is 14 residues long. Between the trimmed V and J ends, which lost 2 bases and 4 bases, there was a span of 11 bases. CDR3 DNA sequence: TGTGCCAGCAGTTTAGGGCAGGGGAGCACTGAAGCTTTCTTT. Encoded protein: CASSLGQGSTEAFF.

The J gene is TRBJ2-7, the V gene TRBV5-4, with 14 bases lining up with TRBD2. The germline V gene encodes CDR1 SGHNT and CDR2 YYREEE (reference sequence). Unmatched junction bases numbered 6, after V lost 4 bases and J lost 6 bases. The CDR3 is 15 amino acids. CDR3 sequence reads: CASSKGLAGVGEQYF. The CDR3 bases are TGTGCCAGCAGCAAGGGACTAGCGGGAGTCGGCGAGCAGTACTTC.

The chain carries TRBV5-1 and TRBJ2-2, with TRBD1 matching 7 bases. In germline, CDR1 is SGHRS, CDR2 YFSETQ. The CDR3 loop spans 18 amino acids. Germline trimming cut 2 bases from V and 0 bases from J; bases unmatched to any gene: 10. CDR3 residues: CASSFAVRGPANTGELFF. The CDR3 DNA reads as TGCGCCAGCAGCTTCGCGGTTAGGGGGCCGGCGAACACCGGGGAGCTGTTTTTT.

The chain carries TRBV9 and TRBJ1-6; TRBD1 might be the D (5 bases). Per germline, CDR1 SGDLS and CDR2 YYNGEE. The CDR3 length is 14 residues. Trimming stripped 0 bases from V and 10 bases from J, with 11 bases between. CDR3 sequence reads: CASSVGGVDSPLHF. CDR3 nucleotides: TGTGCCAGCAGCGTAGGGGGGGTTGACTCACCCCTCCACTTT.

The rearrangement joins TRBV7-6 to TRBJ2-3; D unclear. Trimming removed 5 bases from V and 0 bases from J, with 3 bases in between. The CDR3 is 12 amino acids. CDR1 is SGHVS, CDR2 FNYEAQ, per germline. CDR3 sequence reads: CASSTSTDTQYF. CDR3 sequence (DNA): TGTGCCAGCAGCACAAGCACAGATACGCAGTATTTT. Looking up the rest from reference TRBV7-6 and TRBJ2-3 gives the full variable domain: GAGVSQSPRYKVTKRGQDVALRCDPISGHVSLYWYRQALGQGPEFLTYFNYEAQQDKSGLPNDRFSAERPEGSISTLTIQRTEQRDSAMYRCASSTSTDTQYFGPGTRLTVL.

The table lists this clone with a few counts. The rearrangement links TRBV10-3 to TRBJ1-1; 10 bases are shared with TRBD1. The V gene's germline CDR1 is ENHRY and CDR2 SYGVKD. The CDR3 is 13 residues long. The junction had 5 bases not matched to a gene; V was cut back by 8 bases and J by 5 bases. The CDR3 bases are TGTGCCATCCGAAGGACAGGGGGAACTGAAGCTTTCTTT. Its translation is CAIRRTGGTEAFF.

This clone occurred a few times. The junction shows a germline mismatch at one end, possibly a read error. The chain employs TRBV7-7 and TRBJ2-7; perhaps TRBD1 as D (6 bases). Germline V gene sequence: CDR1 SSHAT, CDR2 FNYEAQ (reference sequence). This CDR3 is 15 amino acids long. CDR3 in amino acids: CASSVDRSSSYEQYF. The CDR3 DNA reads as TGTGCTAGCAGCGTCGACAGGAGTAGCTCCTACGAGCAGTACTTC. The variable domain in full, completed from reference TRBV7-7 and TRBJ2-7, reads GAGVSQSPRYKVTKRGQDVTLRCDPISSHATLYWYQQALGQGPEFLTYFNYEAQPDKSGLPSDRFSAERPEGSISTLTIQRTEQRDSAMYRCASSVDRSSSYEQYFGPGTRLTVT.

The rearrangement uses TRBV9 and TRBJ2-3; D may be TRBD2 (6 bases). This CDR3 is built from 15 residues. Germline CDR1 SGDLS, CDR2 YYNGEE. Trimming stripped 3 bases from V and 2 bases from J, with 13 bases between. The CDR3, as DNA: TGTGCCAGCAGCGCTGCGGGACTGATCACAGATACGCAGTATTTT. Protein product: CASSAAGLITDTQYF.

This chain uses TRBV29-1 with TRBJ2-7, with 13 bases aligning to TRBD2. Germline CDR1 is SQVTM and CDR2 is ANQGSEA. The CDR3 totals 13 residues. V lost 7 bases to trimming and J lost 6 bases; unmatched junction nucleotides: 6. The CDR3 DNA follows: TGCAGCGCCGGACTAGCGGGAGTTGTCGAGCAGTACTTC. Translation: CSAGLAGVVEQYF.

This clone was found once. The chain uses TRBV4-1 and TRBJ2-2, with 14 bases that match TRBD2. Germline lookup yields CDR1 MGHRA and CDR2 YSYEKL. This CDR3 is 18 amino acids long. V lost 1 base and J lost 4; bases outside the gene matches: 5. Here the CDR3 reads CASSQAGLAGVGTGELFF. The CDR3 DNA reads TGCGCCAGCAGCCAAGCGGGACTAGCGGGAGTAGGCACCGGGGAGCTGTTTTTT.

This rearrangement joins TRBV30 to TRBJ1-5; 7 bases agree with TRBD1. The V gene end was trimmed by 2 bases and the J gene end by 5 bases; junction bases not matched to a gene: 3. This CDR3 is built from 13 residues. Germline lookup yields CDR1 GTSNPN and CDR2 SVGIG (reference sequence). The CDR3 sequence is CAWSTGVDQPQHF. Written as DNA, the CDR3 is TGTGCCTGGAGTACAGGGGTCGATCAGCCCCAGCATTTT.

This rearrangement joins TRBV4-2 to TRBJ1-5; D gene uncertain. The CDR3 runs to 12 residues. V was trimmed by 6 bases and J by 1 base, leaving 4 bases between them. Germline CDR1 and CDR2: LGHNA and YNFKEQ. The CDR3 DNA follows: TGTGCCAGCAGTGTAAGCAATCAGCCCCAGCATTTT. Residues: CASSVSNQPQHF.

This CDR3 reads CASSPGYGDQPQHF. The CDR3 DNA reads TGTGCCAGCAGCCCAGGGTACGGCGATCAGCCCCAGCATTTT. The chain carries TRBV9 and TRBJ1-5; D might be TRBD1 (5 bases). CDR3 length: 14 amino acids. Germline V gene data show CDR1 as SGDLS and CDR2 as YYNGEE. V shed 4 bases and J shed 5 bases, with 13 bases lying between them.

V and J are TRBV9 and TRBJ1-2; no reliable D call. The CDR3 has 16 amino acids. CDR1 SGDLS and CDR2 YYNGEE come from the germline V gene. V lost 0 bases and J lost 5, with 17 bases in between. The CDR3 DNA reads TGTGCCAGCAGCGTAGAAGGCAGGCTCATAGAATATGGCTACACCTTC. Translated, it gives CASSVEGRLIEYGYTF.

The CDR3 DNA follows: TGTGCCTGGAGTGTACAGTTCTCTGGGGCCAACGTCCTGACTTTC. Its translation: CAWSVQFSGANVLTF. This chain joins TRBV30 and TRBJ2-6; D ambiguous. The length of the CDR3 is 15 residues. The V and J ends lost 0 bases and 0 bases respectively, with 6 bases between them. The germline V gene encodes CDR1 GTSNPN and CDR2 SVGIG (reference sequence). The variable domain in full, with the rest retrieved from reference TRBV30 and TRBJ2-6, is SQTIHQWPATLVQPVGSPLSLECTVEGTSNPNLYWYRQAAGRGLQLLFYSVGIGQISSEVPQNLSASRPQDRQFILSSKKLLLSDSGFYLCAWSVQFSGANVLTFGAGSRLTVL.

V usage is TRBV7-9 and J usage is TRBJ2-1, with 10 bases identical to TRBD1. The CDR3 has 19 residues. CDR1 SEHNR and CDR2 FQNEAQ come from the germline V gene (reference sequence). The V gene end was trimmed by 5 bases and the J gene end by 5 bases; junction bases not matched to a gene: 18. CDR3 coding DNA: TGTGCCAGCAGCCCTATGACAGGGGGCATACGGGATGGGGACAATGAGCAGTTCTTC. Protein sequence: CASSPMTGGIRDGDNEQFF.

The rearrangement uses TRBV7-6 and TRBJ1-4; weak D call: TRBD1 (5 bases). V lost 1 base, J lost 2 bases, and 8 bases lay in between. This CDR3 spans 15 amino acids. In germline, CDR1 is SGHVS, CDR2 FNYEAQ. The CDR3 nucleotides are TGTGCCAGCAGCTTAGGGGGCGGTACTAATGAAAAACTGTTTTTT. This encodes CASSLGGGTNEKLFF.

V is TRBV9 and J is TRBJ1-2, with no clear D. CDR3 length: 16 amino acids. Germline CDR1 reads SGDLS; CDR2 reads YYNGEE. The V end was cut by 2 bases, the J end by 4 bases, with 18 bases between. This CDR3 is CASSVLSDGNLYGYTF. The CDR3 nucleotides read TGTGCCAGCAGCGTTCTATCGGACGGGAACCTCTATGGCTACACCTTC.

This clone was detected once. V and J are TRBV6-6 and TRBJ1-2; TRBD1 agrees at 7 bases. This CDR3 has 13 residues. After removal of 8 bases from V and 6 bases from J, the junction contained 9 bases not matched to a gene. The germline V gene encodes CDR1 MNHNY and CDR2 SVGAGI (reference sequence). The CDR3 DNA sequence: TGTGCCAGCTCACAGGGGCCCGTCGATGGCTACACCTTC. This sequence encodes CASSQGPVDGYTF.

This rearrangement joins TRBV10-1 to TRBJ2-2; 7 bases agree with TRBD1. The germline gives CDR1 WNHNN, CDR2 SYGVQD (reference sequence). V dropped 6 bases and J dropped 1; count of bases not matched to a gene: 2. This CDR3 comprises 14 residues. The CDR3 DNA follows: TGCGCCAGCAGCCGGACAGGGAACACCGGGGAGCTGTTTTTT. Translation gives CASSRTGNTGELFF.

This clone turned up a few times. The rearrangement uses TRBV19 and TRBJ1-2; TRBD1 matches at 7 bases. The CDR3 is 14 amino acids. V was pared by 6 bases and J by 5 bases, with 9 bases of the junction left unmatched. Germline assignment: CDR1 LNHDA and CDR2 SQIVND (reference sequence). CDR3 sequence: CASSPPGQSYGYTF. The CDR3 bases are TGTGCCAGTAGCCCGCCGGGACAGTCATATGGCTACACCTTC.